A single sample is the source of the 4 T cell receptor beta chains below, sequenced in a study of T cells in Graves' hyperthyroidism and ophthalmopathy. RNA transcripts gave rise to amplified TCR beta CDR3 regions. The HTBI primer set served for first-round RT-PCR of the TCR CDR3. TCRdb reprocessed the multiplex PCR reads with MiXCR, giving one entry per CDR3 protein. The data show hundreds of thousands of distinct CDR3 sequences, about 14% seen once. Source material: blood. Receptors were obtained from a woman in her fifties or sixties with Graves' ophthalmopathy.

This clonotype was recorded a few times. The V and J genes are TRBV27 and TRBJ1-5, with TRBD1 as a possible D gene (5 bases). Germline CDR1 MNHEY, CDR2 SMNVEV (reference sequence). The CDR3 has 15 amino acids. Trimming cost V 2 bases and J 10 bases, with 18 bases left between them. CDR3 sequence (DNA): TGTGCCAGCAGTTTAACTGGCAGGGTGGTTGGCCCCCAGCATTTT. It encodes CASSLTGRVVGPQHF.

As regards this clonotype: At one end the junction does not follow the germline gene, possibly because of a read error. The gene calls are TRBV11-1 and TRBJ2-3; D is unresolved. The CDR3 spans 16 residues. Per germline, CDR1 SGHAT and CDR2 FQDESV (reference sequence). In DNA, the CDR3 is TGCGCCAGCAGCCAAGAGAGCGCAGATAGGTCGGGTACGCAGTATTTT. Residues: CASSQESADRSGTQYF.

CDR3 nucleotides: TGCAGTGCTATGAGGACAGATAATGAAAAACTGTTTTTT. Amino acids: CSAMRTDNEKLFF. The chain joins TRBV20-1 to TRBJ1-4, with D perhaps TRBD1 (6 bases). There are 13 residues in the CDR3. V was shortened by 4 bases and J by 4 bases, with 10 bases between the two germline ends. Germline-derived CDR1 and CDR2 are DFQATT and SNEGSKA (reference sequence).

This clonotype occurred many times. The DNA for the CDR3 is TGTGCCAGCAGTTTCTGGAACCAAGAGACCCAGTACTTC. Translating gives CASSFWNQETQYF. The chain links TRBV27 to TRBJ2-5; unclear D gene. The CDR3 runs 13 residues. Germline lookup yields CDR1 MNHEY and CDR2 SMNVEV (reference sequence). V lost 3 bases and J lost 0, with 5 bases in between.